Shown below are 26 T cell receptor beta chains from a single sample sequenced in a study of vaccination and CD4 T cells after COVID-19. An Oncomine TCR Beta short-read assay was used to sequence the DNA from cultured CD4+ T cells. TCRdb re-derived calls from the PCR reads in MiXCR, one entry per CDR3 protein. The sample has 11,000 or so distinct CDR3 sequences, 45% to 65% seen once; the top ten hold more than 9.5%. The sample's treatment: approximately 10-day PBMC culture with coronavirus spike peptide pools or control peptides (ViraFEST assay). These receptors' targets are unknown. The sequenced sample was CD4+ T cells from blood, cultured in vitro. The receptors were gathered from a human donor who had recovered from COVID-19.

The J gene is TRBJ1-5, the V gene TRBV2; the match to TRBD1 covers 8 bases. The V gene end was trimmed by 6 bases and the J gene end by 1 base; junction bases not matched to a gene: 5. The CDR3 length is 15 residues. CDR1 is SNHLY, CDR2 FYNNEI, per germline. CDR3 loop: CASSRGQGSNQPQHF. CDR3 coding DNA: TGTGCCAGCAGCCGAGGACAGGGCAGCAATCAGCCCCAGCATTTT.

This clonotype has a single count. The V call is TRBV7-9, the J call TRBJ2-3; the D gene is possibly TRBD1 (5 bases). The germline V and J ends were trimmed by 10 bases and 2 bases, with 10 bases remaining between them. From germline, CDR1 is SEHNR and CDR2 FQNEAQ (reference sequence). The CDR3 spans 12 residues. The CDR3 DNA follows: TGTGCCACCCGACAGACCACAGATACGCAGTATTTT. As protein: CATRQTTDTQYF.

This clonotype was recorded a few times. This chain joins TRBV28 and TRBJ1-6; 7 bases are shared with TRBD1. The trim removed 8 bases at V and 10 bases at J, leaving 11 bases unmatched. The CDR3 spans 14 residues. From germline, CDR1 is MDHEN and CDR2 SYDVKM. CDR3 coding DNA: TGTGCCAGCCTGCAATCACGACAGGGCTCACCCCTCCACTTT. Its protein is CASLQSRQGSPLHF.

This clonotype is medium-sized within its sample. The chain combines TRBV6-1 with TRBJ1-3; perhaps TRBD1 as D (6 bases). The germline V and J ends were trimmed by 6 bases and 7 bases, with 7 bases remaining between them. Germline V gene sequence: CDR1 MNHNS, CDR2 SASEGT. The CDR3 has 11 amino acids. The CDR3 spells CASRQGNTIYF. The CDR3 DNA reads as TGTGCCAGCAGACAGGGCAACACCATATATTTT.

The V and J genes are TRBV2 and TRBJ2-6, with D maybe TRBD1 (6 bases). CDR3 size: 17 residues. In germline, CDR1 is SNHLY, CDR2 FYNNEI. V shed 3 bases and J shed 4 bases, with 16 bases lying between them. The CDR3 DNA reads TGTGCCAGCAGTGACAGGGGACGAGGGTCGGGGGCCAACGTCCTGACTTTC. Translation: CASSDRGRGSGANVLTF.

By its share, this clonotype is large. This chain joins TRBV6-1 and TRBJ1-3; 9 bases line up with TRBD1. Germline assignment: CDR1 MNHNS and CDR2 SASEGT. This CDR3 spans 16 amino acids. After removal of 6 bases from V and 4 bases from J, the junction contained 10 bases not matched to a gene. CDR3 nucleotides: TGTGCCAGCAGCCAAAGGGACAGGGTGTGGGGAAACACCATATATTTT. It codes for CASSQRDRVWGNTIYF.

This clonotype was seen once. The rearrangement joins TRBV6-1 to TRBJ2-7; TRBD1 might be the D (6 bases). Germline V gives CDR1 MNHNS, CDR2 SASEGT. V lost 6 bases to trimming and J lost 7 bases, with 13 bases between them. The CDR3 sequence is 12 residues long. CDR3 sequence reads: CASSPRGREQYF. As DNA, the CDR3 is TGTGCCAGCAGCCCCAGGGGCCGGGAGCAGTACTTC.

The V and J genes are TRBV19 and TRBJ1-5; 9 bases are a match to TRBD1. Looked up from germline, CDR1 is LNHDA and CDR2 is SQIVND (reference sequence). Trimming removed 1 base from V and 7 bases from J; junction bases left unmatched: 14. The CDR3 loop spans 18 amino acids. The CDR3 sequence is CASSIGTGGDLVGQPQHF. The CDR3 nucleotides read TGTGCCAGTAGTATAGGAACAGGGGGCGATCTAGTAGGGCAGCCCCAGCATTTT.

The chain combines TRBV7-6 with TRBJ2-3; TRBD2 agrees at 8 bases. V trimming: 1 base; J trimming: 2 bases; junction bases outside the gene matches: 5. The CDR3 is 16 amino acids. Germline CDR1 and CDR2: SGHVS and FNYEAQ. The CDR3 bases are TGTGCCAGCAGCTTAGGTACTAGCGGCACCACAGATACGCAGTATTTT. It specifies CASSLGTSGTTDTQYF.

This clonotype turned up a few times. The chain has TRBV25-1 and TRBJ1-5; TRBD1 aligns across 8 bases. The CDR3 length is 13 residues. V was pared by 6 bases and J by 4 bases, with 2 bases of the junction left unmatched. From germline, CDR1 is MGHDK and CDR2 SYGVNS. DNA for the CDR3: TGTGCCAGCAGCGGACAGGGAAATCAGCCCCAGCATTTT. Its translation is CASSGQGNQPQHF.

The chain uses TRBV15 and TRBJ2-2; D unclear. Per the germline V gene, CDR1 is LNHNV and CDR2 is YYDKDF (reference sequence). The CDR3 is 13 amino acids. The ends were cut back, 3 bases at V and 5 bases at J, with 7 bases in the middle. This CDR3 reads CATSSGRTGELFF. DNA for the CDR3: TGTGCCACCAGCAGCGGGCGAACCGGGGAGCTGTTTTTT.

This clonotype was counted a few times. The gene calls are TRBV5-4 and TRBJ2-7; TRBD2 aligns across 11 bases. From germline, CDR1 is SGHNT and CDR2 YYREEE (reference sequence). The CDR3 has 15 residues. Germline trimming cut 0 bases from V and 3 bases from J; bases unmatched to any gene: 2. CDR3 in DNA: TGTGCCAGCAGCTTGGTAACTAGCGGGAGCTACGAGCAGTACTTC. Translation gives CASSLVTSGSYEQYF.

This clonotype has a handful of counts. V and J are TRBV15 and TRBJ1-2, with D hard to call. The V gene lost 1 base and the J gene lost 8 bases, with 11 bases spanning the gap. Germline V gene sequence: CDR1 LNHNV, CDR2 YYDKDF (reference sequence). The CDR3 covers 13 residues. The CDR3 region has the DNA TGTGCCACCAGCAGAGTGGCAGCTTCGGGCTACACCTTC. Translation gives CATSRVAASGYTF.

This sequence joins TRBV30 and TRBJ2-5; 9 nucleotides match TRBD1. Trimming at V came to 8 bases and at J to 5 bases, leaving 9 bases not matched to a gene. The CDR3 loop spans 13 amino acids. Per the germline V gene, CDR1 is GTSNPN and CDR2 is SVGIG (reference sequence). The CDR3 region is CAGTGQGLETQYF. The CDR3 DNA sequence: TGTGCCGGGACGGGACAGGGTTTGGAGACCCAGTACTTC.

This clonotype has a handful of counts. The chain recombines TRBV5-1 with TRBJ2-5; 8 bases fit TRBD1. Germline V gene lookup returns CDR1 SGHRS and CDR2 YFSETQ. The CDR3 totals 17 residues. Losses at the gene ends were 0 bases for V and 5 bases for J; bases not matched to a gene: 12. CDR3: CASSLDQGTGSGETQYF. In DNA, the CDR3 is TGCGCCAGCAGCTTGGACCAAGGGACAGGCTCGGGGGAGACCCAGTACTTC.

This clonotype was seen a handful of times. This chain links TRBV6-1 with TRBJ1-5, with TRBD1 as a possible D gene (6 bases). The CDR3 totals 15 residues. Germline V gives CDR1 MNHNS, CDR2 SASEGT. V was cut by 7 bases and J by 1 base, with 14 bases left in between. The CDR3 coding sequence is TGTGCCAGCACCCGCACCAGGGGCAGCAATCAGCCCCAGCATTTT. This encodes CASTRTRGSNQPQHF.

J is TRBJ1-3 and V is TRBV6-2 or TRBV6-3, with no clear D. The CDR3 consists of 13 residues. Germline V gene lookup returns CDR1 MNHEY and CDR2 SVGEGT. V lost 6 bases to trimming and J lost 4 bases, with 10 bases between them. CDR3 protein: CASSKTRGNTIYF. The CDR3 region has the DNA TGTGCCAGCAGCAAGACGCGAGGAAACACCATATATTTT.

The chain recombines TRBV28 with TRBJ1-6; D is perhaps TRBD1 (5 bases). The CDR3 has 15 amino acids. Germline lookup yields CDR1 MDHEN and CDR2 SYDVKM. The germline V and J ends were trimmed by 4 bases and 9 bases, with 16 bases remaining between them. The CDR3 DNA reads as TGTGCCAGCAGTTCCCGAACAGGAGGCTCTTCACCCCTCCACTTT. Its translation: CASSSRTGGSSPLHF.

This clonotype has only a few counts. The chain couples TRBV20-1 to TRBJ1-2; 7 bases are shared with TRBD1. This CDR3 is built from 14 residues. The V gene's germline CDR1 is DFQATT and CDR2 SNEGSKA (reference sequence). After removal of 8 bases from V and 0 bases from J, the junction contained 9 bases not matched to a gene. DNA for the CDR3: TGCAGTTCGATCAGGGGGGAGGCTAACTATGGCTACACCTTC. This gives the protein CSSIRGEANYGYTF.

This sequence joins TRBV20-1 and TRBJ1-1, with 10 bases lining up with TRBD1. J gave up 1 base and V 5 bases, and 13 bases lay outside the gene matches. Germline V gives CDR1 DFQATT, CDR2 SNEGSKA (reference sequence). The CDR3 extends over 17 amino acids. The CDR3: CSAPTGGAVSPNTEAFF. CDR3 DNA: TGCAGTGCTCCGACAGGGGGCGCGGTTTCTCCGAACACTGAAGCTTTCTTT.

The V gene is TRBV6-1, the J gene TRBJ2-1; 7 bases align to TRBD1. The CDR3 is made up of 14 amino acids. Trimming cost V 6 bases and J 4 bases; bases outside gene matches: 6. CDR1 and CDR2 from the germline V gene are MNHNS and SASEGT. The CDR3 DNA reads TGTGCCAGCAGCCTACAGGGGCGGTACAATGAGCAGTTCTTC. Encoded protein: CASSLQGRYNEQFF.

This clonotype was observed a handful of times. The DNA for the CDR3 is TGTGCCATCAGTGCGGGGGGGGTCCGGGGCACTGAAGCTTTCTTT. It translates to CAISAGGVRGTEAFF. V gene TRBV10-3 combines with J gene TRBJ1-1, with TRBD1 as a possible D gene (5 bases). The CDR3 has 15 residues. Trimming took 4 bases from V and 4 from J, leaving 16 bases between them. Per the germline V gene, CDR1 is ENHRY and CDR2 is SYGVKD.

This clonotype was counted a few times. The CDR3 region has the DNA TGTGCCAGCAGCGAGACAGGCTATGGCTACACCTTC. Residues: CASSETGYGYTF. The V call is TRBV7-8, the J call TRBJ1-2; perhaps TRBD1 as D (6 bases). Germline CDR1 is SGHVS and CDR2 is FQNEAQ. The V end was cut by 5 bases, the J end by 4 bases, with 8 bases between. This CDR3 is 12 amino acids long.

The chain is built from TRBV7-9 and TRBJ1-4, with TRBD1 matching 9 bases. The CDR3 extends over 15 amino acids. The germline CDR1 and CDR2 sequences are SEHNR and FQNEAQ (reference sequence). With V trimmed by 4 bases and J by 8 bases, 8 bases remained unmatched. The chain's CDR3 is CASSSQGALGEKLFF. Here the CDR3 DNA reads TGTGCCAGCAGCTCACAGGGGGCCTTAGGAGAAAAACTGTTTTTT.

This clonotype is medium-sized in the sample. V gene TRBV29-1 combines with J gene TRBJ2-7; possible D gene TRBD1, 6 bases. Trimming cost V 1 base and J 2 bases, with 6 bases left between them. Germline V lookup: CDR1 SQVTM, CDR2 ANQGSEA. This CDR3 is built from 12 residues. This chain's CDR3 is CSVEGDTYEQYF. CDR3 bases: TGCAGCGTTGAAGGGGACACCTACGAGCAGTACTTC.

V gene TRBV11-3 combines with J gene TRBJ2-3, with 7 bases that match TRBD1. In germline, CDR1 is SGHNT, CDR2 YENEEA. V lost 7 bases to trimming and J lost 2 bases; unmatched junction nucleotides: 6. The CDR3 contains 14 residues. DNA for the CDR3: TGTGCCAGCAAGGGGGACAGCAACACAGATACGCAGTATTTT. Its protein product is CASKGDSNTDTQYF.